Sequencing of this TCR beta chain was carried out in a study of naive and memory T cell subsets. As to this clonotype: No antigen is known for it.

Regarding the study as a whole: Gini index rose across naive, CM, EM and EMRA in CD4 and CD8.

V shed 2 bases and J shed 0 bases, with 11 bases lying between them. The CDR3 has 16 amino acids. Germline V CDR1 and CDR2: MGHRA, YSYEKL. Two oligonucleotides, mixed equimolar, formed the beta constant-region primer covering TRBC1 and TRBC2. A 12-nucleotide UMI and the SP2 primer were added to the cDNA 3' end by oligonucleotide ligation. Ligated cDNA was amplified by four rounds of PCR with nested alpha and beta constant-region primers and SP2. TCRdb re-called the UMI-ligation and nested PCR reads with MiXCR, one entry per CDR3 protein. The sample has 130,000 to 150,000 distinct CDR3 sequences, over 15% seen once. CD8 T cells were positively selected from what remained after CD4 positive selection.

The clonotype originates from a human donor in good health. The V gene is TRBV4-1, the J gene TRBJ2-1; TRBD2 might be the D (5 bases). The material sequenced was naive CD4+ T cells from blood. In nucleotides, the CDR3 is TGCGCCAGCAGCCAATGGGGAGAGAGCTCCTACAATGAGCAGTTCTTC. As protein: CASSQWGESSYNEQFF.